This is a list of T cell receptor beta chains from one sample in a study of Ad26.COV2.S vaccination and SARS-CoV-2 variants. Measured with immunoSEQ multiplex PCR; TCRdb has only the in-frame clones, and not every one. Of over 300,000 clones listed, approximately 83% are singletons. Sample: peripheral blood, taken in a trial of Ad26.COV2.S vaccine versus placebo. The origin of the receptors is a person between 18 and 59 years old who received the Ad26.COV2.S COVID-19 vaccine or a placebo. Each CDR3 is given with its conserved first and last residue. The D gene is left open where the match is weak. Some rows have no size entry. The others give once, few or many, or a class for an expanded clone.

V gene: TRBV5-4; clone size: NA; J gene: TRBJ2-1; D gene: TRBD2; CDR3 protein: CASRPGTSGEQFF; CDR3 DNA: TGTGCCAGCAGACCCGGGACTAGCGGGGAGCAGTTCTTC
V gene: TRBV29-1; clone size: NA; J gene: TRBJ1-2; D gene: NA; CDR3 protein: CSARTLYNYGYTF; CDR3 DNA: TGCAGCGCCCGTACCCTTTATAACTATGGCTACACCTTC
V gene: TRBV7-9; clone size: NA; J gene: TRBJ2-1; D gene: NA; CDR3 protein: CASSLGTGWGEQFF; CDR3 DNA: TGTGCCAGCAGCTTAGGAACAGGGTGGGGTGAGCAGTTCTTC
V gene: TRBV20-1; clone size: NA; J gene: TRBJ1-2; D gene: NA; CDR3 protein: CSARDPHGYTF; CDR3 DNA: TGCAGTGCTAGAGATCCCCATGGCTACACCTTC
V gene: TRBV7-3; clone size: NA; J gene: TRBJ1-6; D gene: NA; CDR3 protein: CASSFLGGGNSPLHF; CDR3 DNA: TGTGCCAGCAGCTTTCTCGGGGGTGGTAATTCACCCCTCCACTTT
V gene: TRBV29-1; clone size: NA; J gene: TRBJ2-1; D gene: TRBD2; CDR3 protein: CSPPPTSGGLNNEQFF; CDR3 DNA: TGCAGTCCACCCCCGACTAGCGGGGGGTTGAACAATGAGCAGTTCTTC
V gene: TRBV29-1; clone size: NA; J gene: TRBJ2-2; D gene: TRBD1; CDR3 protein: CSAKDRGSNTGELFF; CDR3 DNA: TGCAGCGCCAAAGACAGGGGGTCTAACACCGGGGAGCTGTTTTTT
V gene: TRBV5-6; clone size: NA; J gene: TRBJ1-2; D gene: NA; CDR3 protein: CASSFQGDGYTF; CDR3 DNA: TGTGCCAGCAGCTTCCAGGGAGATGGCTACACCTTC
V gene: TRBV19; clone size: NA; J gene: TRBJ1-2; D gene: NA; CDR3 protein: CASTQNPYRDYGYTF; CDR3 DNA: TGTGCCAGTACCCAGAACCCCTACCGGGACTATGGCTACACCTTC
V gene: TRBV11-2; clone size: NA; J gene: TRBJ2-7; D gene: TRBD1; CDR3 protein: CASSLGRTGLNEQYF; CDR3 DNA: TGTGCCAGCAGCTTGGGACGGACAGGGCTGAACGAGCAGTACTTC
V gene: TRBV5-1; clone size: NA; J gene: TRBJ2-7; D gene: NA; CDR3 protein: CASSDSYEQYF; CDR3 DNA: TGCGCCAGCAGCGACTCGTACGAGCAGTACTTC
V gene: TRBV9; clone size: many; J gene: TRBJ1-5; D gene: TRBD1; CDR3 protein: CASSDRGQPQHF; CDR3 DNA: TGTGCCAGCAGCGACAGGGGGCAGCCCCAGCATTTT
V gene: TRBV19; clone size: few; J gene: TRBJ1-5; D gene: NA; CDR3 protein: CASTLGGISQPQHF; CDR3 DNA: TGTGCCTCGACCCTTGGAGGGATTAGCCAGCCCCAGCATTTT
V gene: TRBV6-5; clone size: NA; J gene: TRBJ2-5; D gene: NA; CDR3 protein: CATGTSQETQYF; CDR3 DNA: TGTGCCACCGGGACTTCTCAAGAGACCCAGTACTTC
V gene: TRBV30; clone size: NA; J gene: TRBJ1-1; D gene: TRBD1; CDR3 protein: CAWPRDRYRTEAFF; CDR3 DNA: TGTGCCTGGCCCCGGGACAGGTACCGCACTGAAGCTTTCTTT
V gene: TRBV27; clone size: few; J gene: TRBJ2-3; D gene: NA; CDR3 protein: CASSLVWLGGLVADTQYF; CDR3 DNA: TGTGCCAGCAGCCTCGTTTGGTTAGGGGGGTTAGTCGCAGATACGCAGTATTTT
V gene: TRBV7-3; clone size: NA; J gene: TRBJ2-3; D gene: TRBD1; CDR3 protein: CASSLGGQGGDTQYF; CDR3 DNA: TGTGCCAGCAGCTTAGGGGGACAGGGCGGCGATACGCAGTATTTT
V gene: TRBV19; clone size: NA; J gene: TRBJ1-4; D gene: TRBD1; CDR3 protein: CARVARGPATNEKLFF; CDR3 DNA: TGTGCCAGAGTGGCCAGGGGGCCCGCAACTAATGAAAAACTGTTTTTT
V gene: TRBV6-5; clone size: NA; J gene: TRBJ1-6; D gene: NA; CDR3 protein: CASSYTNFNSPLHF; CDR3 DNA: TGTGCCAGCAGTTACACTAATTTTAATTCACCCCTCCACTTT
V gene: TRBV12-5; clone size: NA; J gene: TRBJ2-3; D gene: NA; CDR3 protein: CASGLGNTDTQYF; CDR3 DNA: TGTGCTAGTGGTTTGGGTAACACAGATACGCAGTATTTT
V gene: TRBV24-1; clone size: NA; J gene: TRBJ2-3; D gene: TRBD2; CDR3 protein: CATGRGGPGDTQYF; CDR3 DNA: TGTGCCACCGGGCGGGGAGGGCCCGGAGATACGCAGTATTTT
V gene: TRBV2; clone size: NA; J gene: TRBJ1-5; D gene: NA; CDR3 protein: CASSRQVYSNQPQHF; CDR3 DNA: TGTGCCAGCAGTCGACAGGTTTATAGCAATCAGCCCCAGCATTTT
V gene: TRBV7-9; clone size: NA; J gene: TRBJ1-1; D gene: NA; CDR3 protein: CASSLAEGRGEAFF; CDR3 DNA: TGTGCCAGCAGCTTAGCCGAAGGGCGGGGTGAAGCTTTCTTT
V gene: TRBV9; clone size: NA; J gene: TRBJ2-3; D gene: TRBD2; CDR3 protein: CASSVDAGGPSDTQYF; CDR3 DNA: TGTGCCAGCAGCGTTGACGCGGGGGGCCCTTCAGATACGCAGTATTTT